The 9 T cell receptor beta chains given below trace back to one sample, sequenced in a study of OX40 agonist ivuxolimab in advanced cancers. Sequencing was performed with immunoSEQ multiplex PCR; in TCRdb, only in-frame clones are kept and a portion is missing. The table includes approximately 70,000 clones, under 90% detected once. The sample consisted of CD4+ or CD8+ T cells sorted from blood, taken in a trial of the OX40 agonist ivuxolimab. The receptors stem from an adult with an advanced solid tumor such as melanoma, head and neck, liver or kidney cancer.

This chain links TRBV5-6 with TRBJ2-7; the D is unclear. Trimming took off 0 bases at V and 3 bases at J, with 7 bases between the two ends. The CDR3 has 13 residues. CDR1 is SGHDT, CDR2 YYEEEE, per germline. The CDR3 coding sequence is TGTGCCAGCAGCTTGGTGAGGAGCTACGAGCAGTACTTC. Its translation is CASSLVRSYEQYF.

The gene calls are TRBV7-9 and TRBJ1-4; possible D gene TRBD1, 5 bases. The V end was cut by 4 bases, the J end by 7 bases, with 16 bases between. CDR1 and CDR2 (germline): SEHNR, FQNEAQ (reference sequence). There are 15 residues in the CDR3. The DNA for the CDR3 is TGTGCCAGCAGCTCCGGGGGTGGGGATGCTGAAAAACTGTTTTTT. It yields the protein CASSSGGGDAEKLFF.

This clone was seen a handful of times. The chain recombines TRBV7-2 with TRBJ1-6; D unresolved. From germline, CDR1 is SGHTA and CDR2 FQGNSA. The V end was cut by 5 bases, the J end by 7 bases, with 21 bases between. This CDR3 is 17 amino acids long. The CDR3 reads CASSPRQRVRSNSPLHF. The CDR3 nucleotides are TGTGCCAGCAGCCCACGCCAGCGGGTTAGGTCGAATTCACCCCTCCACTTT.

This chain uses TRBV9 with TRBJ2-2; 7 positions agree with TRBD2. Trimming removed 3 bases from V and 5 bases from J; junction bases left unmatched: 7. This CDR3 has 15 residues. Germline-derived CDR1 and CDR2 are SGDLS and YYNGEE. The CDR3 DNA follows: TGTGCCAGCAGCGGAATGGACGGGGGGACCGGGGAGCTGTTTTTT. Translating gives CASSGMDGGTGELFF.

The chain recombines TRBV7-3 with TRBJ1-1; D unclear. There are 13 residues in the CDR3. V dropped 4 bases and J dropped 1 base, with 7 bases sitting between them. Germline CDR1 and CDR2: SGHTA and FQGTGA. CDR3 amino acids: CASSSSRNTEAFF. The CDR3, as DNA: TGTGCCAGCAGCTCCTCGCGGAACACTGAAGCTTTCTTT.

The rearrangement uses TRBV6-6 and TRBJ2-7; weak D call: TRBD1 (6 bases). The germline V gene has CDR1 MNHNY and CDR2 SVGAGI (reference sequence). Trimming removed 2 bases at V and 3 bases at J, with 11 bases between. The CDR3 runs 14 residues. CDR3 sequence (DNA): TGTGCCAGCAGTTACGACAGGAACCTCTACGAGCAGTACTTC. Protein product: CASSYDRNLYEQYF.

The chain uses TRBV5-6 and TRBJ1-1; D unresolved. Germline V CDR1 and CDR2: SGHDT, YYEEEE. Deletions cut 1 base from V and 7 bases from J, with 11 bases between. The CDR3 consists of 13 residues. The chain's CDR3 is CASSLYQVNEAFF. Written as DNA, the CDR3 is TGTGCCAGCAGCTTGTACCAGGTGAATGAAGCTTTCTTT. The full variable domain, rest sourced from reference TRBV5-6 and TRBJ1-1, is DAGVTQSPTHLIKTRGQQVTLRCSPKSGHDTVSWYQQALGQGPQFIFQYYEEEERQRGNFPDRFSGHQFPNYSSELNVNALLLGDSALYLCASSLYQVNEAFFGQGTRLTVV.

This clone appeared once. The gene calls are TRBV7-2 and TRBJ1-5, with D possibly TRBD1 on 6 matching bases. CDR1 SGHTA and CDR2 FQGNSA come from the germline V gene. CDR3 length: 15 amino acids. Trimming pared 3 bases from V and 4 bases from J, leaving 13 bases between. CDR3: CASSLRGGRNQPQHF. Written as DNA, the CDR3 is TGTGCCAGCAGCTTGAGAGGGGGAAGGAATCAGCCCCAGCATTTT.

Worth noting for this clone: At one end the junction does not follow the germline gene, possibly because of a read error. The chain uses TRBV7-3 and TRBJ2-1, with 12 nucleotides matching TRBD2. This CDR3 spans 13 amino acids. The germline CDR1 and CDR2 sequences are SGHTA and FQGTGA. The CDR3 loop is CAGRTSGNNEQFF. In nucleotides, the CDR3 is TGTGCCGGCAGGACTAGCGGGAACAATGAGCAGTTCTTC. Based on the CDR3 plus reference TRBV7-3 and TRBJ2-1, the full variable domain is GAGVSQTPSNKVTEKGKYVELRCDPISGHTALYWYRQSLGQGPEFLIYFQGTGAADDSGLPNDRFFAVRPEGSVSTLKIQRTERGDSAVYLCAGRTSGNNEQFFGPGTRLTVL.